This T cell receptor beta chain was captured in a study of T cell responses to AZD1222 COVID-19 vaccine. Profiled with immunoSEQ multiplex PCR; TCRdb holds only in-frame clones, not every one. The sample includes 100,000 to 150,000 clones, about 88% of them seen just once. Losses at the gene ends were 2 bases for V and 12 bases for J; bases not matched to a gene: 6. Germline CDR1 GTSNPN, CDR2 SVGIG (reference sequence). The CDR3 is 13 residues long. The J gene is TRBJ2-1, the V gene TRBV30, with 11 bases aligning to TRBD1. The clonotype comes from an adult in good health. The sample here was peripheral blood, taken on day 0 of AZD1222 vaccination. CDR3 DNA: TGTGCCTGGAGTATAGGACAGGGGGCCTCGCAGTTCTTC. Its protein is CAWSIGQGASQFF.